This TCR beta chain was found in a study of blood T cell repertoires in COVID-19. On the study more broadly: COVID-19 samples from acute and convalescent phases originated in the United States, Italy and Spain.

The germline V gene has CDR1 MNHNS and CDR2 SASEGT. This CDR3 is built from 15 residues. Authors' methods: Amplifying reference gene primers gave estimates of nucleated cell counts. The data were produced by immunoSEQ multiplex PCR, yet TCRdb's version contains in-frame clones alone and is incomplete. The V and J calls and clone size are taken from that table; D and trimming were inferred from the DNA. The sample shows about 200,000 clones, around 84% of them seen only once. This clone was seen a single time. A junction boundary mismatches the germline segment, possibly from a read error. The chain has TRBV6-1 and TRBJ1-2, with 7 bases matching TRBD1. The sample was peripheral blood. The TCR comes from a human donor in a cohort sampled during active COVID-19. The CDR3 bases are TGTGCCAGCAGGGAAGGGACAGCCACTAACTATGGCTACACCTTC. The encoded protein is CASREGTATNYGYTF.